The clone carrying this T cell receptor beta chain has just one count. Its antigen is currently unknown. TCRdb's copy holds only in-frame clones and misses some; the assay was immunoSEQ multiplex PCR. Of around 21,000 clones in the sample, 88% are singletons; the top ten hold 5%. Trimming took 5 bases from V and 0 from J, leaving 14 bases between them. The CDR3 covers 15 residues. The germline gives CDR1 PRHDT, CDR2 FYEKMQ (reference sequence). The data stem from a study of PD-1 blockade in classical Hodgkin lymphoma. Regarding the study as a whole: Those achieving complete response showed baseline diversity like newly diagnosed patients.

Stated time point: cycle 4 day 1 (C4D1), after more than five weeks of nivolumab. Relapse after autologous stem cell transplantation occurred in every patient, and brentuximab vedotin exposure varied. After PBMCs were thawed, their CD8+ T cells were isolated by magnetic negative selection. This TCR was recovered from a human donor with classical Hodgkin lymphoma. This material consisted of CD8+ T cells from blood, taken before the fourth cycle of nivolumab. This sequence joins TRBV13 and TRBJ2-7, with D possibly being TRBD2 (5 bases). The CDR3 sequence is CASSEGAGSSYEQYF. The CDR3 nucleotides read TGTGCCAGCAGCGAGGGCGCTGGGAGCTCCTACGAGCAGTACTTC.